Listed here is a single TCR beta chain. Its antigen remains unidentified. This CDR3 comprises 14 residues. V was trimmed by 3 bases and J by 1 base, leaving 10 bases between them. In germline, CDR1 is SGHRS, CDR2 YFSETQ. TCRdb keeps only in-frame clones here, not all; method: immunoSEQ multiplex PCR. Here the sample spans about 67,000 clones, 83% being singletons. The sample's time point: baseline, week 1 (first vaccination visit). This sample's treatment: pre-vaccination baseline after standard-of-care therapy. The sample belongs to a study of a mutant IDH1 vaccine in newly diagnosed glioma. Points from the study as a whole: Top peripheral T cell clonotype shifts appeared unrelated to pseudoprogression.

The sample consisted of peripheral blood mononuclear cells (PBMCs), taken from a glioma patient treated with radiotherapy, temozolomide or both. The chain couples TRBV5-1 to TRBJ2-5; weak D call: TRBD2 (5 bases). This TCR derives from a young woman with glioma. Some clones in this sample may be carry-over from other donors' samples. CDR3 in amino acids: CASSSYRGQETQYF. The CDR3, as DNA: TGCGCCAGCAGCTCTTACCGGGGCCAAGAGACCCAGTACTTC.